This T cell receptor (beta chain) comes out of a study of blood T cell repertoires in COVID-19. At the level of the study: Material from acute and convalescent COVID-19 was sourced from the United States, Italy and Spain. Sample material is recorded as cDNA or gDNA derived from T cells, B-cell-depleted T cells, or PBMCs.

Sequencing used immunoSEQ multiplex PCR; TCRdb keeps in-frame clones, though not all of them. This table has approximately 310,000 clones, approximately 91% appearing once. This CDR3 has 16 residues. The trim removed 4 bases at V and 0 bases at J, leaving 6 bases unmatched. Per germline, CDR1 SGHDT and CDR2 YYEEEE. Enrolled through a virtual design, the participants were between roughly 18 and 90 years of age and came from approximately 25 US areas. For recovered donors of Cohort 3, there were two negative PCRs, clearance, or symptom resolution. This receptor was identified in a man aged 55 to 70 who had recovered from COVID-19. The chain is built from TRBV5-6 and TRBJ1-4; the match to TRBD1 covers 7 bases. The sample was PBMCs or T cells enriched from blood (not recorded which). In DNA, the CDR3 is TGTGCCAGCAGCAGTCAGGGGGGAACAACTAATGAAAAACTGTTTTTT. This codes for CASSSQGGTTNEKLFF. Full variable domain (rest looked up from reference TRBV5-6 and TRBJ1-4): DAGVTQSPTHLIKTRGQQVTLRCSPKSGHDTVSWYQQALGQGPQFIFQYYEEEERQRGNFPDRFSGHQFPNYSSELNVNALLLGDSALYLCASSSQGGTTNEKLFFGSGTQLSVL.